This T cell receptor beta chain came from a study of T cell repertoires in cytomegalovirus infection. General study results and limits: CMV-specific HLA-C-restricted TCR beta clonotypes dominated the ex vivo response.

Germline V gene lookup returns CDR1 SGHTA and CDR2 FQGNSA. The CDR3 totals 13 residues. The V and J ends lost 8 bases and 2 bases respectively, with 9 bases between them. TCRdb redid the calling of the reads with MiXCR, one entry per CDR3 protein. This table has around 130,000 distinct CDR3 sequences, under 30% appearing once. This clonotype has at least ten counts. Its antigen is as yet unknown. The gene calls are TRBV7-2 and TRBJ2-2; unclear D gene. The origin of this receptor is a human donor in good health (CMV status not recorded). Some clones in this sample may be carry-over from other donors' samples. Sequencing was performed on PBMCs, sequenced either directly or after in vitro stimulation (not recorded which). CDR3 sequence (DNA): TGTGCCAGCGGACGGCTCAACACCGGGGAGCTGTTTTTT. Translating it yields CASGRLNTGELFF.